This is a list of T cell receptor beta chains from one sample in a study of T cell clones after liver transplantation. Clones were read by immunoSEQ multiplex PCR, and TCRdb kept only the in-frame ones, dropping some. Among 70,000 to 80,000 clones, over 85% were seen once, and the ten largest hold 2% to 3%. The specimen comprised CD4+ T cells from blood, sampled before liver transplant. The receptor set was obtained from a human donor who received a liver transplant. Both conserved end residues are part of each CDR3. The order of the fields is J gene, D gene, V gene, clone size, CDR3 DNA, CDR3 protein. The D gene is left open where the match is weak. Clone size is not always given. Where it is, it says once, few, many or a class for expanded clones.

J gene: TRBJ2-1
D gene: NA
V gene: TRBV7-9
clone size: NA
CDR3 DNA: TGTGCCAGCAGCTTAGCGGGAGCGGGCTCCTACAATGAGCAGTTCTTC
CDR3 protein: CASSLAGAGSYNEQFF

J gene: TRBJ2-7
D gene: NA
V gene: TRBV18
clone size: NA
CDR3 DNA: TGTGCCAGCTCACCAGGGTACGAGCAGTACTTC
CDR3 protein: CASSPGYEQYF

J gene: TRBJ2-7
D gene: NA
V gene: TRBV7-2
clone size: NA
CDR3 DNA: TGTGCCAGCAGCCGGACTCAGAGCCTCTCCTACGAGCAGTACTTC
CDR3 protein: CASSRTQSLSYEQYF

J gene: TRBJ2-5
D gene: NA
V gene: TRBV5-5
clone size: NA
CDR3 DNA: TGTGCCAGCAGCTTTGGGGGGCGCGGGGAGACCCAGTACTTC
CDR3 protein: CASSFGGRGETQYF

J gene: TRBJ2-4
D gene: TRBD1
V gene: TRBV5-6
clone size: NA
CDR3 DNA: TGTGCCAGCAGCTTGGGACAGGGGCGCTGGGAAAACATTCAGTACTTC
CDR3 protein: CASSLGQGRWENIQYF

J gene: TRBJ1-4
D gene: NA
V gene: TRBV11-2
clone size: once
CDR3 DNA: TGTGCCAGCAGCTTAGATCGGGGGGCGCGTGAAAAACTGTTTTTT
CDR3 protein: CASSLDRGAREKLFF

J gene: TRBJ2-5
D gene: NA
V gene: TRBV7-9
clone size: NA
CDR3 DNA: TGTGCCAGCAGCTTATTATCTGGCCGGGGATCGGAGACCCAGTACTTC
CDR3 protein: CASSLLSGRGSETQYF

J gene: TRBJ2-6
D gene: NA
V gene: TRBV6-6
clone size: NA
CDR3 DNA: TGTGCCAGTTACCCAACGCCGGAAACCGGGGCCAACGTCCTGACTTTC
CDR3 protein: CASYPTPETGANVLTF

J gene: TRBJ1-4
D gene: TRBD1
V gene: TRBV6-5
clone size: NA
CDR3 DNA: TGTGCCAGCAGTTACCGACCTTTGACAGGGAATGAAAAACTGTTTTTT
CDR3 protein: CASSYRPLTGNEKLFF

J gene: TRBJ2-1
D gene: TRBD2
V gene: TRBV7-9
clone size: few
CDR3 DNA: TGTGCCAGCAGCTTAGAACTAGCGGGAGTTGAGCAGTTCTTC
CDR3 protein: CASSLELAGVEQFF

J gene: TRBJ1-1
D gene: TRBD1
V gene: TRBV12-5
clone size: NA
CDR3 DNA: TGTGCTGGTCAGGGGGTCATGAACACTGAAGCTTTCTTT
CDR3 protein: CAGQGVMNTEAFF

J gene: TRBJ2-7
D gene: TRBD2
V gene: TRBV28
clone size: NA
CDR3 DNA: TGTGCCAGCAGGGGAACCCCTGGGGGAGGGGACTACGAGCAGTACTTC
CDR3 protein: CASRGTPGGGDYEQYF

J gene: TRBJ2-1
D gene: NA
V gene: TRBV30
clone size: NA
CDR3 DNA: TGTGCCTGGAGTCCCCCATGGGGCGGGTGGGCGTTCTTC
CDR3 protein: CAWSPPWGGWAFF

J gene: TRBJ2-5
D gene: NA
V gene: TRBV5-1
clone size: NA
CDR3 DNA: TGCGCCAGCAACCCTTTGATAGGGGGAGAGACCCAGTACTTC
CDR3 protein: CASNPLIGGETQYF

J gene: TRBJ1-3
D gene: NA
V gene: TRBV6-1
clone size: NA
CDR3 DNA: TGTGCCAGCCAAGTGAACATCGGTGGAAACACCATATATTTT
CDR3 protein: CASQVNIGGNTIYF

J gene: TRBJ2-7
D gene: NA
V gene: TRBV28
clone size: NA
CDR3 DNA: TGTGCCAGCACTCCGTTGGCGGGCGAGCAGTACTTC
CDR3 protein: CASTPLAGEQYF

J gene: TRBJ1-1
D gene: TRBD1
V gene: TRBV15
clone size: NA
CDR3 DNA: TGTGCCACCAGCAGCTTCGACAGGGGTAAGGGGAGCACTGAAGCTTTCTTT
CDR3 protein: CATSSFDRGKGSTEAFF

J gene: TRBJ1-2
D gene: TRBD1
V gene: TRBV19
clone size: NA
CDR3 DNA: TGTGCCAGTAGAAGGGACAGGGGTGTTCGGGGCTACACCTTC
CDR3 protein: CASRRDRGVRGYTF

J gene: TRBJ2-1
D gene: TRBD2
V gene: TRBV2
clone size: NA
CDR3 DNA: TGTGCCAGCTCCGAGGCGGGACTAGCGGACAATGAGCAGTTCTTC
CDR3 protein: CASSEAGLADNEQFF

J gene: TRBJ2-4
D gene: NA
V gene: TRBV7-9
clone size: NA
CDR3 DNA: TGTGCCAGCAGCTCCGTCATGAGGGGGTTATCTGGTCAAAACATTCAGTACTTC
CDR3 protein: CASSSVMRGLSGQNIQYF

J gene: TRBJ2-2
D gene: TRBD1
V gene: TRBV5-1
clone size: NA
CDR3 DNA: TGCGCCAGCAGCAAAACAGCACAGGGGGCAACGGGCACCGGGGAGCTGTTTTTT
CDR3 protein: CASSKTAQGATGTGELFF

J gene: TRBJ2-1
D gene: NA
V gene: TRBV5-1
clone size: NA
CDR3 DNA: TGCGCCAGCAGCTCCGTTAGCGGACCCGACAATGAGCAGTTCTTC
CDR3 protein: CASSSVSGPDNEQFF

J gene: TRBJ2-6
D gene: NA
V gene: TRBV7-3
clone size: NA
CDR3 DNA: TGTGCCAGCAGCCCCGGGTCTGGGGCCAACGTCCTGACTTTC
CDR3 protein: CASSPGSGANVLTF

J gene: TRBJ2-7
D gene: TRBD1
V gene: TRBV19
clone size: NA
CDR3 DNA: TGTGCCAGTAGTATCTACCCCCCACTCGGACAGGCCTACGAGCAGTACTTC
CDR3 protein: CASSIYPPLGQAYEQYF

J gene: TRBJ1-4
D gene: NA
V gene: TRBV18
clone size: NA
CDR3 DNA: TGTGCCAGCTCACTGGGTTTGGCGACAACTAATGAAAAACTGTTTTTT
CDR3 protein: CASSLGLATTNEKLFF

J gene: TRBJ2-2
D gene: TRBD2
V gene: TRBV7-2
clone size: NA
CDR3 DNA: TGTGCCAGCAGCTTAGGACTAGCGTCCGGGGAGCTGTTTTTT
CDR3 protein: CASSLGLASGELFF

J gene: TRBJ2-5
D gene: NA
V gene: TRBV5-1
clone size: NA
CDR3 DNA: TGCGCCAGCAGCCCTCAAGGGGAGACCCAGTACTTC
CDR3 protein: CASSPQGETQYF

J gene: TRBJ2-5
D gene: TRBD1
V gene: TRBV29-1
clone size: NA
CDR3 DNA: TGCAGCGTTGTGGGGGCGACAGGGGTGGTAGAGACCCAGTACTTC
CDR3 protein: CSVVGATGVVETQYF

J gene: TRBJ2-3
D gene: TRBD2
V gene: TRBV7-9
clone size: NA
CDR3 DNA: TGTGCCAGCAGCTACCCCGGGACTAGCGGGAGTGGTACGCAGTATTTT
CDR3 protein: CASSYPGTSGSGTQYF

J gene: TRBJ2-7
D gene: TRBD1
V gene: TRBV7-8
clone size: NA
CDR3 DNA: TGTGCCAGCAGCCCGACAGGGGGAAGCTCCTACGAGCAGTACTTC
CDR3 protein: CASSPTGGSSYEQYF